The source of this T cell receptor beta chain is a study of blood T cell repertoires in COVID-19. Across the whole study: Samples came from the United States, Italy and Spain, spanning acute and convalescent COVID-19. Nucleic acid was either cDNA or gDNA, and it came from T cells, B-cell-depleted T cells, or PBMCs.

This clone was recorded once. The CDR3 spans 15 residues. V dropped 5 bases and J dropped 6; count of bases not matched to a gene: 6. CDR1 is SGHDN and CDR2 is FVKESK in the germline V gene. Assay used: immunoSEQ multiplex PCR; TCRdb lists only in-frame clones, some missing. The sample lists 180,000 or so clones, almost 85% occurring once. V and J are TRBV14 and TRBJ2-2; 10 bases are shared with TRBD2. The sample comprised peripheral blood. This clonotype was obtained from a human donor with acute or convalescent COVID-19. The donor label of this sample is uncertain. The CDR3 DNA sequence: TGTGCCAGCAGCATTCTAGCGGGAGTTGCCGGGGAGCTGTTTTTT. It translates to CASSILAGVAGELFF.